These T cell receptor beta chains were read from a single sample in a study of blood T cell repertoires in COVID-19. Sequencing was performed with immunoSEQ multiplex PCR; in TCRdb, only in-frame clones are kept and a portion is missing. There are under 110,000 clones in the sample; almost 95% occur only once, and around 5% lies in the top ten. Specimen: peripheral blood. The receptors were sampled from a man over 45 with active COVID-19. Each CDR3 is given with its conserved first and last residue. A D gene is named only where the DNA matches it firmly. Clone size is given for some rows only: seen once, a few or many times, or a class if the clone is expanded.

TRBJ2-1 TRBD1 TRBV27 once CASSHRGSYNEQFF TGTGCCAGCAGCCACAGGGGCTCCTACAATGAGCAGTTCTTC
TRBJ1-1 NA TRBV2 NA CASSMRPAEAFF TGTGCCAGCAGTATGCGGCCGGCTGAAGCTTTCTTT
TRBJ2-5 NA TRBV6-1 NA CASSETLSDTQYF TGTGCCAGCAGTGAGACTCTGAGTGACACCCAGTACTTC
TRBJ1-1 TRBD1 TRBV5-1 NA CASSLRTGDNTEAFF TGCGCCAGCAGCCTTAGGACAGGGGACAACACTGAAGCTTTCTTT
TRBJ1-5 TRBD1 TRBV19 NA CASSAQGANQPQHF TGTGCCAGTAGCGCGCAGGGGGCAAATCAGCCCCAGCATTTT
TRBJ1-5 NA TRBV3-1/TRBV3-2 NA CASSPDSSNQPQHF TGTGCCAGCAGCCCAGATTCGAGCAATCAGCCCCAGCATTTT
TRBJ1-1 NA TRBV6-5 NA CASIKGGNTEAFF TGTGCCAGCATTAAAGGGGGGAACACTGAAGCTTTCTTT
TRBJ2-1 NA TRBV27 NA CASIPGASGGSKDEQFF TGTGCCAGCATCCCGGGGGCTAGCGGAGGCTCTAAGGATGAGCAGTTCTTC
TRBJ2-1 TRBD2 TRBV6-6 once CASSYGGLVDPEQFF TGTGCCAGCAGTTACGGGGGACTAGTAGATCCTGAGCAGTTCTTC
TRBJ1-1 NA TRBV29-1 NA CSVNTGSRDTEAFF TGCAGCGTTAATACAGGGTCAAGGGACACTGAAGCTTTCTTT
TRBJ2-5 TRBD1 TRBV18 NA CASSLRGTVLDRTQETQYF TGTGCCAGCTCCCTCAGGGGGACGGTGTTGGACAGGACCCAAGAGACCCAGTACTTC
TRBJ1-1 NA TRBV5-1 NA CASSFGRANTEAFF TGCGCCAGCAGCTTTGGCAGGGCGAACACTGAAGCTTTCTTT
TRBJ1-5 NA TRBV2 NA CASSGLHRSRDNQPQHF TGTGCCAGCAGTGGTCTCCATAGGTCTCGGGATAATCAGCCCCAGCATTTT
TRBJ2-1 NA TRBV5-4 NA CASSLDGGRGVFVGQFF TGTGCCAGCAGCTTGGATGGTGGCAGGGGAGTTTTTGTGGGGCAGTTCTTC
TRBJ1-2 NA TRBV6-1 NA CASSDRRRYGYTF TGTGCCAGCAGTGATCGGCGGAGGTATGGCTACACCTTC
TRBJ2-1 TRBD2 TRBV29-1 NA CSAGALAGVASSYNEQFF TGCAGCGCTGGGGCGTTAGCGGGTGTCGCTAGCTCCTACAATGAGCAGTTCTTC
TRBJ1-6 NA TRBV5-1 few CASSLPGVGSPLHF TGCGCCAGCAGCTTGCCCGGGGTCGGGTCACCCCTCCACTTT
TRBJ1-3 NA TRBV6-2/TRBV6-3 once CASSYLGTRELSSGNTIYF TGTGCCAGCAGTTACCTCGGGACTAGGGAACTGAGCTCTGGAAACACCATATATTTT
TRBJ2-4 TRBD1 TRBV19 NA CASMKTGAMAKNIQYF TGTGCCAGTATGAAGACAGGGGCAATGGCCAAAAACATTCAGTACTTC
TRBJ1-2 TRBD1 TRBV4-1 NA CASSQGRDRGSYGYTF TGCGCCAGCAGCCAAGGACGGGACAGGGGGTCTTATGGCTACACCTTC
TRBJ2-1 NA TRBV5-1 NA CASRTVGQGPDNEQFF TGCGCCAGCCGGACGGTAGGGCAGGGGCCTGACAATGAGCAGTTCTTC
TRBJ1-4 TRBD1 TRBV5-4 NA CASSGNRGGNEKLFF TGTGCCAGCAGCGGGAACAGGGGAGGAAATGAAAAACTGTTTTTT
TRBJ1-3 TRBD1 TRBV4-1 NA CASSQEGTAGNTIYF TGCGCCAGCAGCCAAGAAGGGACAGCTGGAAACACCATATATTTT
TRBJ2-6 NA TRBV19 NA CASKSTQGSGANVLTF TGTGCCAGTAAATCAACTCAGGGTTCTGGGGCCAACGTCCTGACTTTC
TRBJ2-5 TRBD2 TRBV28 NA CASARGGLAGFQETQYF TGTGCCAGCGCAAGAGGGGGGCTAGCGGGGTTCCAAGAGACCCAGTACTTC
TRBJ1-5 TRBD1 TRBV28 NA CASSDRERQPQHF TGTGCCAGCAGTGACAGGGAACGTCAGCCCCAGCATTTT
TRBJ2-2 TRBD2 TRBV4-1 few CASSPGLAGRGTGELFF TGCGCCAGCAGCCCCGGGTTGGCCGGGAGGGGCACCGGGGAGCTGTTTTTT
TRBJ2-7 TRBD1 TRBV28 once CASSLSGGAIHEQYF TGTGCCAGCAGTTTATCAGGGGGCGCAATCCACGAGCAGTACTTC
TRBJ2-3 TRBD2 TRBV19 NA CASSMGLAGGDTQYF TGTGCCAGTAGTATGGGACTAGCGGGAGGAGATACGCAGTATTTT
TRBJ2-7 NA TRBV28 NA CASSLLRGAGEQYF TGTGCCAGCAGTTTATTAAGAGGAGCCGGGGAGCAGTACTTC
TRBJ1-1 TRBD1 TRBV28 NA CASRGQGVTEAFF TGTGCCAGCAGGGGACAGGGGGTAACTGAAGCTTTCTTT
TRBJ1-2 NA TRBV6-1 NA CASSQEMYGYTF TGTGCCAGCAGCCAAGAGATGTATGGCTACACCTTC
TRBJ2-2 NA TRBV9 NA CASSTQGTGELFF TGTGCCAGCAGCACCCAGGGCACCGGGGAGCTGTTTTTT
TRBJ1-1 TRBD1 TRBV6-5 NA CASSPGGYTEAFF TGTGCCAGCAGTCCAGGGGGGTACACTGAAGCTTTCTTT
TRBJ1-5 NA TRBV28 NA CASSLSPGFGGAYDQPQHF TGTGCCAGCAGTTTATCCCCCGGGTTCGGGGGGGCGTACGATCAGCCCCAGCATTTT
TRBJ2-1 TRBD2 TRBV3-1/TRBV3-2 NA CASSQDSSGSYNEQFF TGTGCCAGCAGCCAAGATTCGAGCGGGAGCTACAATGAGCAGTTCTTC
TRBJ1-2 TRBD1 TRBV25-1 once CASSDWDRGQGYTF TGTGCCAGCAGTGATTGGGACAGGGGGCAAGGCTACACCTTC
TRBJ2-5 NA TRBV6-5 NA CASSHDGIKMTQYF TGTGCCAGCAGTCATGACGGGATCAAGATGACCCAGTACTTC
TRBJ1-1 NA TRBV5-1 NA CASSSQGVGGTEAFF TGCGCCAGCAGCTCCCAAGGCGTCGGGGGCACTGAAGCTTTCTTT